The 15 T cell receptor beta chains presented below share a single source sample, sequenced in a study of breast tumors, draining lymph nodes, adjacent tissues. Breast cancer patients provided tissue from their axillary draining lymph nodes. TCRdb analysed the multiplex PCR reads with MiXCR anew, one entry per CDR3 protein. The sample holds approximately 280,000 distinct CDR3 sequences, roughly 31% seen once. The sequenced sample was axillary lymph node tissue. These receptor sequences come from a female donor with breast cancer. Some clones in this sample may be carry-over from other donors' samples.

This clonotype has a handful of counts. This clone may be a read error of a much larger clone one base away. The rearrangement uses TRBV10-2 and TRBJ2-1, with D perhaps matching TRBD1 (5 bases). Trimming cost V 3 bases and J 3 bases, with 9 bases left between them. The CDR3 has 14 residues. Germline CDR1 WSHSY, CDR2 SAAADI. The CDR3 sequence is CASSDRALYNEQFF. CDR3 coding DNA: TGCGCCAGCAGTGACAGGGCTCTCTACAATGAGCAGTTCTTC.

The chain couples TRBV5-6 to TRBJ2-3, with 8 bases lining up with TRBD1. V was clipped by 4 bases and J by 1 base; unmatched bases: 11. Germline CDR1 and CDR2: SGHDT and YYEEEE. This CDR3 is 17 amino acids long. CDR3: CASSPRAGGSRTDTQYF. DNA for the CDR3: TGTGCCAGCAGCCCCCGGGCAGGGGGCAGCCGCACAGATACGCAGTATTTT.

V and J are TRBV12-3 or TRBV12-4 and TRBJ1-5, with 7 bases lining up with TRBD1. Germline trimming cut 3 bases from V and 0 bases from J; bases unmatched to any gene: 11. This CDR3 is built from 18 residues. The CDR3 here is CASSLTLQGQNSNQPQHF. CDR3 nucleotides: TGTGCCAGCAGTTTGACCTTACAGGGACAGAATAGCAATCAGCCCCAGCATTTT.

Comment on this clonotype: A much larger clone differs from this one at a single base, so this may be a read error. V usage is TRBV6-5 and J usage is TRBJ2-5; the D gene is possibly TRBD1 (5 bases). CDR3 size: 11 residues. In germline, CDR1 is MNHEY, CDR2 SVGAGI. Trimming left V 5 bases short and J 13 bases short, with 14 bases between. This chain's CDR3 is CASSHGQGRYF. CDR3 DNA sequence: TGTGCCAGCAGTCACGGGCAGGGTCGGTACTTC.

This clonotype is a singleton in its sample. J is TRBJ1-4 and V is TRBV11-2, with D perhaps matching TRBD1 (5 bases). The ends were cut back, 3 bases at V and 8 bases at J, with 13 bases in the middle. The CDR3 is made up of 14 amino acids. Germline CDR1 reads SGHAT; CDR2 reads FQNNGV. DNA of the CDR3: TGTGCCAGCAGCTTGTCAGGGTTAGAAGAAAAACTGTTTTTT. It codes for CASSLSGLEEKLFF.

The sample holds many counts of this clonotype. V and J are TRBV5-1 and TRBJ2-3; tentatively, D is TRBD2 (5 bases). V lost 1 base and J 0 bases, leaving 9 bases between the germline ends. In germline, CDR1 is SGHRS, CDR2 YFSETQ. CDR3 size: 15 residues. The CDR3 protein is CASSLLGRSTDTQYF. The CDR3 DNA is TGCGCCAGCAGCTTGTTGGGGAGAAGCACAGATACGCAGTATTTT. The full variable domain, completed using reference TRBV5-1 and TRBJ2-3, is KAGVTQTPRYLIKTRGQQVTLSCSPISGHRSVSWYQQTPGQGLQFLFEYFSETQRNKGNFPGRFSGRQFSNSRSEMNVSTLELGDSALYLCASSLLGRSTDTQYFGPGTRLTVL.

The chain employs TRBV3-1 and TRBJ2-7, with TRBD2 as a possible D gene (6 bases). V lost 1 base, J lost 6 bases, and 10 bases lay in between. The CDR3 extends over 13 amino acids. The germline V gene encodes CDR1 LGHDT and CDR2 YNNKEL (reference sequence). CDR3: CASSQVGGFEQYF. CDR3 DNA: TGTGCCAGCAGCCAAGTGGGGGGATTCGAGCAGTACTTC.

This clonotype turned up a few times. The rearrangement joins TRBV30 to TRBJ2-2; D perhaps matches TRBD1 (5 bases). Germline V gene sequence: CDR1 GTSNPN, CDR2 SVGIG (reference sequence). Trimming cost V 0 bases and J 4 bases, with 12 bases left between them. This CDR3 comprises 15 residues. CDR3 region: CAWSVYSRATGELFF. The CDR3 DNA is TGTGCCTGGAGTGTATATTCCAGGGCCACCGGGGAGCTGTTTTTT.

This clonotype has more than one count but fewer than ten. A much bigger clone sits one base away, suggesting this may be a read error. The J gene is TRBJ1-5, the V gene TRBV20-1; the D is unclear. Germline CDR1 and CDR2: DFQATT and SNEGSKA (reference sequence). Trimming removed 0 bases from V and 5 bases from J, with 11 bases in between. The CDR3 spans 14 residues. CDR3 in amino acids: CSARETTGHQPQHF. As DNA, the CDR3 is TGCAGTGCTAGAGAGACAACCGGGCATCAGCCCCAGCATTTT.

This clonotype was detected many times. The rearrangement joins TRBV14 to TRBJ2-1; 8 nucleotides agree with TRBD2. Germline values: CDR1 SGHDN, CDR2 FVKESK. This CDR3 comprises 15 residues. Germline trimming cut 0 bases from V and 7 bases from J; bases unmatched to any gene: 5. The CDR3: CASSQDFGRANEQFF. In DNA form, the CDR3 reads TGTGCCAGCAGCCAAGATTTCGGGAGGGCAAATGAGCAGTTCTTC.

V gene TRBV12-3 or TRBV12-4 combines with J gene TRBJ2-7; 12 positions agree with TRBD1. Trimming at V came to 6 bases and at J to 3 bases, leaving 9 bases not matched to a gene. The CDR3 totals 16 residues. Here the CDR3 reads CASSSTGTGGFYEQYF. The CDR3 DNA is TGTGCCAGCAGCAGCACCGGGACAGGGGGCTTCTACGAGCAGTACTTC.

In the case of this clonotype: A much larger clone lies one base from this, so it may be a read error. The CDR3 ends on some other residue instead of the conserved phenylalanine or tryptophan, so this is likely a read error. The rearrangement links TRBV6-6 to TRBJ2-7; maybe TRBD1 (7 bases). This CDR3 has 14 amino acids. Trimming removed 7 bases from V and 0 bases from J, with 13 bases in between. The germline V gene has CDR1 MNHNY and CDR2 SVGAGI (reference sequence). CDR3 loop: CASTKEGASYEQYL. CDR3 sequence (DNA): TGTGCCAGCACCAAGGAGGGGGCCTCCTACGAGCAGTACCTC.

A remark on this clonotype: With a much larger clone just one base away, this may be a read error. The chain links TRBV6-5 to TRBJ2-7; D remains ambiguous. Germline assignment: CDR1 MNHEY and CDR2 SVGAGI. V was cut by 5 bases and J by 6 bases, with 8 bases left in between. This CDR3 comprises 11 residues. The CDR3 nucleotides read TGTGCCAGCAGTAAGGGTTCCGAGCAGTACTTC. It yields the protein CASSKGSEQYF.

This clonotype was seen many times. The J gene is TRBJ2-7, the V gene TRBV10-3; 7 bases are a match to TRBD1. The CDR3 consists of 13 residues. J lost 7 bases, V lost 6 bases, and 9 bases had no gene match. CDR1 ENHRY and CDR2 SYGVKD come from the germline V gene. DNA of the CDR3: TGTGCCATCAGCTCGGGACAGCCCTTAGAGCAGTACTTC. Its protein is CAISSGQPLEQYF.

A word on this clonotype: A much larger clone sits a single nucleotide away, making a read error possible. This chain uses TRBV6-5 with TRBJ1-5; TRBD1 matches 7 bases. After removal of 6 bases from V and 10 bases from J, the junction contained 12 bases not matched to a gene. The CDR3 extends over 14 amino acids. Per germline, CDR1 MNHEY and CDR2 SVGAGI. The CDR3 spells CASSRDRENVPQHF. Written as DNA, the CDR3 is TGTGCCAGCAGCCGCGACAGGGAAAACGTTCCCCAGCATTTT.